The subject of this entry is one T cell receptor (beta chain). Its antigen is not known. This entry comes from a study of cytomegalovirus exposure and HLA in healthy donors. Study conclusions and caveats: It was fewer than 200 TCR beta chains that were listed as cytomegalovirus-associated. Published work reported that the classifier diagnosed cytomegalovirus status with high specificity and sensitivity.

A multiplex PCR was run with 60 Vbeta primers and 13 Jbeta primers. Repertoires were generated with immunoSEQ multiplex PCR, while TCRdb's copy carries only in-frame clones and drops some. Of around 210,000 clones in the sample, about 77% were seen once. Germline V gene data show CDR1 as LNHDA and CDR2 as SQIVND (reference sequence). Germline trimming cut 5 bases from V and 4 bases from J; bases unmatched to any gene: 11. This CDR3 region has 17 residues. The specimen sequenced was PBMCs. The V and J genes are TRBV19 and TRBJ2-5; TRBD2 matches 12 bases. The source is a boy aged 5-17 years in good health and CMV-seronegative. This CDR3 reads CASSSTRQTSGGETQYF. CDR3 DNA: TGTGCCAGTAGTTCGACCCGGCAGACTAGCGGGGGAGAGACCCAGTACTTC.